These T cell receptor beta chains were read from a single sample in a study of OX40 agonist ivuxolimab in advanced cancers. Sequencing was performed with immunoSEQ multiplex PCR; in TCRdb, only in-frame clones are kept and a portion is missing. Of about 50,000 clones listed, around four fifths were seen once; the top ten hold about 2.7%. Sequencing was performed on CD4+ or CD8+ T cells sorted from blood, taken in a trial of the OX40 agonist ivuxolimab. The source of these receptors is an adult with an advanced solid tumor such as melanoma, head and neck, liver or kidney cancer. Both conserved end residues are part of each CDR3. A D gene is named only where the DNA matches it firmly. The listing skips clone size in some rows; elsewhere it reads once, few, many or a size class.

NA	TRBV6-1	TRBJ1-5	NA	TGTGCCAGCAGCCTAAGCTGGGGGTCCCATCAGCCCCAGCATTTT	CASSLSWGSHQPQHF
NA	TRBV7-9	TRBJ1-4	NA	TGTGCCAGCAGCTTAGATAGGGTGACTGAAAAACTGTTTTTT	CASSLDRVTEKLFF
NA	TRBV14	TRBJ2-7	NA	TGTGCCAGCAGCCAAGACCAGCCCCTCGGCTTGGACGAGCAGTACTTC	CASSQDQPLGLDEQYF
once	TRBV5-6	TRBJ2-7	NA	TGTGCCAGCAGCTGGCTTGGGATGAACTACGAGCAGTACTTC	CASSWLGMNYEQYF
NA	TRBV5-4	TRBJ2-7	TRBD1	TGTGCCAGCAGCACCAGACCTCCGGGACAGGGAATGGGGTACGAGCAGTACTTC	CASSTRPPGQGMGYEQYF
NA	TRBV19	TRBJ1-6	TRBD1	TGTGCCAGTAGTAGGACAGGGTATAATTCACCCCTCCACTTT	CASSRTGYNSPLHF
NA	TRBV29-1	TRBJ1-4	NA	TGCAGCGTTAACACCCAGGGAGTCGGGGAAAAACTGTTTTTT	CSVNTQGVGEKLFF
NA	TRBV21-1	TRBJ1-5	NA	TGTGCCAGCAGCATAACCGGGACAGGGGGGTTCCAGCCCCAGCATTTT	CASSITGTGGFQPQHF
NA	TRBV30	TRBJ2-2	NA	TGTGCCTGGAGAAAAACCACCACAAACACCGGGGAGCTGTTTTTT	CAWRKTTTNTGELFF
NA	TRBV9	TRBJ1-3	TRBD1	TGTGCCAGCAGCGTAGGAGGGGGCGGGAACACCATATATTTT	CASSVGGGGNTIYF
NA	TRBV19	TRBJ1-1	TRBD1	TGTGCCAGTAGTGCAACGGGACAGACGAACACTGAAGCTTTCTTT	CASSATGQTNTEAFF
NA	TRBV7-2	TRBJ1-1	NA	TGTGCCAGCAGCTTAGGAGTTTGGGGGAACACTGAAGCTTTCTTT	CASSLGVWGNTEAFF
NA	TRBV5-1	TRBJ2-7	TRBD1	TGCGCCAGCAGCTCGGGACAGCTATACGAGCAGTACTTC	CASSSGQLYEQYF
NA	TRBV29-1	TRBJ1-2	NA	TGCAGCGTTCCCCCCTTGCCAGGGGTGGGCGGCTACACCTTC	CSVPPLPGVGGYTF
NA	TRBV21-1	TRBJ2-7	NA	TGTGCCAGCAGCAAAGATCACCGAAGCTCCTACGAGCAGTACTTC	CASSKDHRSSYEQYF
NA	TRBV4-3	TRBJ2-5	NA	TGCGCCAGCACCCCGACTGGCGGGGTTGAGACCCAGTACTTC	CASTPTGGVETQYF
NA	TRBV7-9	TRBJ1-1	NA	TGTGCCAGCAGCTTATCCATTACTACGGTCCGTAACACTGAAGCTTTCTTT	CASSLSITTVRNTEAFF
NA	TRBV11-2	TRBJ2-4	TRBD1	TGTGCCAGCAGCCCGAGACAGGGGGCCGGAAACATTCAGTACTTC	CASSPRQGAGNIQYF
NA	TRBV28	TRBJ2-1	NA	TGTGCCAGCAGTTTATACGGGAATGAGCAGTTCTTC	CASSLYGNEQFF
few	TRBV30	TRBJ1-2	NA	TGTGCCTGGAGTCGGAGAACAACTAACTATGGCTACACCTTC	CAWSRRTTNYGYTF
NA	TRBV5-4	TRBJ2-7	TRBD1	TGTGCCAGCAGCTTGAGACAGGGCCCCTACGAGCAGTACTTC	CASSLRQGPYEQYF
NA	TRBV7-9	TRBJ2-6	NA	TGTGCCAGCAGCTACCTCCTCGGGCGGGTAAGCTCTGGGGCCAACGTCCTGACTTTC	CASSYLLGRVSSGANVLTF
NA	TRBV7-2	TRBJ2-5	TRBD2	TGTGCCAGCAGCTGGACCACTAGCGGGGGGTGGGAGACCCAGTACTTC	CASSWTTSGGWETQYF
NA	TRBV30	TRBJ2-7	NA	TGTGCCTGGCGAAGAGGGAACTCCTACGAGCAGTACTTC	CAWRRGNSYEQYF
once	TRBV29-1	TRBJ2-1	NA	TGCAGCGTTGGGCAGGGTGGTCACAATGAGCAGTTCTTC	CSVGQGGHNEQFF
NA	TRBV7-9	TRBJ2-6	TRBD1	TGTGCCAGCAGCGTAACAGGGGCAGGTGCGGCCAACGTCCTGACTTTC	CASSVTGAGAANVLTF
once	TRBV30	TRBJ1-2	NA	TGTGCCTGGACCCGGTGGGACGGAACTAACTATGGCTACACCTTC	CAWTRWDGTNYGYTF
NA	TRBV5-4	TRBJ2-3	TRBD1	TGTGCCAGCAGCTCACAGGGGTCAGATACGCAGTATTTT	CASSSQGSDTQYF